Listed below are T cell receptor beta chains from one sample, sequenced in a study of shared clonotypes between healthy human individuals. Profiled with immunoSEQ multiplex PCR; TCRdb holds only in-frame clones, not every one. The sample shows 560,000 or so clones, approximately 96% of them seen only once. Sequenced sample: naive CD8+ T cells sorted from blood. Receptors were obtained from a woman aged 30 to 39 in good health. CDR3s include the opening cysteine and the closing phenylalanine or tryptophan. Each record gives: V gene, CDR3 protein.

v_gene: TRBV5-4; CDR3aa: CASSDGTSGTDTQYF
v_gene: TRBV28; CDR3aa: CASSATPGLERDEQFF
v_gene: TRBV19; CDR3aa: CASSDYGYEQYF
v_gene: TRBV29-1; CDR3aa: CSVEGRGTLDEQFF
v_gene: TRBV19; CDR3aa: CASSTVAGVGETQYF
v_gene: TRBV9; CDR3aa: CASSLLKSGELFF
v_gene: TRBV6-5; CDR3aa: CASSPGQGHQPQHF
v_gene: TRBV27; CDR3aa: CASSPGTGVYEQYF
v_gene: TRBV9; CDR3aa: CASTGTSGPIYNEQFF
v_gene: TRBV6-5; CDR3aa: CASSYGGTDTQYF
v_gene: TRBV27; CDR3aa: CASSAGQVITDTQYF
v_gene: TRBV15; CDR3aa: CATSRDKSGDTNYGYTF
v_gene: TRBV7-9; CDR3aa: CASIQGMGMDTEAFF
v_gene: TRBV28; CDR3aa: CASSSQGAGETQYF
v_gene: TRBV13; CDR3aa: CASSLWGQGADTGELFF
v_gene: TRBV11-2; CDR3aa: CASSWGPFYEQYF
v_gene: TRBV5-4; CDR3aa: CASSSGQLPYEQYF